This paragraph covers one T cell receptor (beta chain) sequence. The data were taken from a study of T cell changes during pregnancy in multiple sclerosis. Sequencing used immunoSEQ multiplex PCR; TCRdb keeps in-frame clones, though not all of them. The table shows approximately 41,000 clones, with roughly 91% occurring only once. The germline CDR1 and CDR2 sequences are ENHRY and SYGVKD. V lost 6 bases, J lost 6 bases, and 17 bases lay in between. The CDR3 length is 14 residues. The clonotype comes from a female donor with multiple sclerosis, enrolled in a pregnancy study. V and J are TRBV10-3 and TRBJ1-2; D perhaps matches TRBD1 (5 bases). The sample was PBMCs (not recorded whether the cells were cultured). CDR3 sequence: CAIRSGQVEHGYTF. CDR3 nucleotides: TGTGCCATCAGGAGCGGACAAGTAGAGCATGGCTACACCTTC.